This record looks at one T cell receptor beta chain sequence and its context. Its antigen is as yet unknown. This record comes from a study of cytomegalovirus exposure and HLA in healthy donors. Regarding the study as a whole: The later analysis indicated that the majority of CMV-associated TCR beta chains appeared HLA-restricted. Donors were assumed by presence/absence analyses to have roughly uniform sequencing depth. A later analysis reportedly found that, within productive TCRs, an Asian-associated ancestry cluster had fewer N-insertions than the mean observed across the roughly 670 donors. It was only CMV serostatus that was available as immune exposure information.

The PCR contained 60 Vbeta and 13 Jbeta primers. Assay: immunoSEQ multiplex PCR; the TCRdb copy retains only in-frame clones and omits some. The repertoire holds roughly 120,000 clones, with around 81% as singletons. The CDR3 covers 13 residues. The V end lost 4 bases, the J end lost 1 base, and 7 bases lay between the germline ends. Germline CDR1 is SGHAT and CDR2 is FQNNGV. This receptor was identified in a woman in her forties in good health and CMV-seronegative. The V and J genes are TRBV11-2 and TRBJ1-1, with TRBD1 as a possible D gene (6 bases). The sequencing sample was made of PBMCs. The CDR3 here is CASSYRANTEAFF. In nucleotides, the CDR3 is TGTGCCAGCAGCTACAGGGCGAACACTGAAGCTTTCTTT.